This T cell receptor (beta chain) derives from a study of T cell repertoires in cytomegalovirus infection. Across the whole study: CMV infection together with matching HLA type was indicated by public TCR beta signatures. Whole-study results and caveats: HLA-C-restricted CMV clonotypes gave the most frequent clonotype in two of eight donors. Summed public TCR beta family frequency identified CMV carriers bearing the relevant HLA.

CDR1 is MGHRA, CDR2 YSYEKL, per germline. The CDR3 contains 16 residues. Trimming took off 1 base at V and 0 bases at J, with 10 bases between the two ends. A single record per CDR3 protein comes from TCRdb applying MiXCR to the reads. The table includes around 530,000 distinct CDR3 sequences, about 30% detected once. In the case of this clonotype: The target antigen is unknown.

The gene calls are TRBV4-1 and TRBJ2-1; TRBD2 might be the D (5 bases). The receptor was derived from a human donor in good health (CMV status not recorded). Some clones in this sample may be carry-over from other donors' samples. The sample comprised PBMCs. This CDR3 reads CASSQVASPSYNEQFF. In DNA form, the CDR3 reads TGCGCCAGCAGCCAAGTGGCTAGCCCCTCCTACAATGAGCAGTTCTTC.